The clone carrying this T cell receptor beta chain was seen a handful of times. Authors of the study amplified TCR beta CDR3 regions from RNA transcripts. HTBI primers were used for first-round RT-PCR of the TCR CDR3. TCRdb re-called the multiplex PCR reads with MiXCR, one entry per CDR3 protein. The data show about 640,000 distinct CDR3 sequences, with 20% to 25% seen just once and about 34% held by the top ten. V gave up 4 bases and J gave up 4 bases; unmatched junction bases: 9. The CDR3 runs to 16 residues. The germline V gene encodes CDR1 MGHRA and CDR2 YSYEKL. The data were obtained in a study of T cells in Graves' hyperthyroidism and ophthalmopathy.

The chain has TRBV4-1 and TRBJ2-1, with 8 bases that match TRBD1. Specimen: blood. This clonotype was sampled from a man in his thirties or forties with Graves' ophthalmopathy. The CDR3 bases are TGCGCCAGCAGCCTTCACGGACAGGGACAGTACAATGAGCAGTTCTTC. This gives the protein CASSLHGQGQYNEQFF.